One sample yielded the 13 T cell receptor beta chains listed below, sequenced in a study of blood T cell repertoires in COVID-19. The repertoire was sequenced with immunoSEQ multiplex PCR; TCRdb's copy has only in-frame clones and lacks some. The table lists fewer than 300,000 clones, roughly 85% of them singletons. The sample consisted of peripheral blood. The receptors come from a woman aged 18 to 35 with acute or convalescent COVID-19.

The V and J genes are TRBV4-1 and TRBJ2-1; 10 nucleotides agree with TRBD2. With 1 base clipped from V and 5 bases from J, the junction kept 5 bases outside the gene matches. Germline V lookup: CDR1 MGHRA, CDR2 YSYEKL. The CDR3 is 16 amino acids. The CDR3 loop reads CASSQAGLAENNEQFF. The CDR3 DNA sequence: TGCGCCAGCAGCCAAGCAGGACTAGCGGAAAACAATGAGCAGTTCTTC.

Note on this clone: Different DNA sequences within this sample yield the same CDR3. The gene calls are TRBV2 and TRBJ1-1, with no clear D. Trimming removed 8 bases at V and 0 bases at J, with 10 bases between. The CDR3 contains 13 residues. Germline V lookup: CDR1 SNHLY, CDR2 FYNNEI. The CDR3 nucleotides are TGTGCCAGCTCAGTCGGGTTGAACACTGAAGCTTTCTTT. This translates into CASSVGLNTEAFF.

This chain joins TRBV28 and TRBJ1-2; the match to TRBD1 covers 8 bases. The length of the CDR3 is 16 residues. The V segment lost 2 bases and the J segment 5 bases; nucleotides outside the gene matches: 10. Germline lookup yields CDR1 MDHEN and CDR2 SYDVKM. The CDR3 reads CASSLTPGTGVYGYTF. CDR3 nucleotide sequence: TGTGCCAGCAGTTTAACCCCCGGGACAGGCGTGTATGGCTACACCTTC.

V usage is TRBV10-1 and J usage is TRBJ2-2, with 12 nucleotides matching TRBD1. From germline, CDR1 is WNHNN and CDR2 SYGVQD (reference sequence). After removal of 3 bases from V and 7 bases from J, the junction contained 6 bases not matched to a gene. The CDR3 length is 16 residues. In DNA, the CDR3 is TGCGCCAGCAGTGACTCCGGGACAGGGGGCGGCGGGGAGCTGTTTTTT. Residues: CASSDSGTGGGGELFF.

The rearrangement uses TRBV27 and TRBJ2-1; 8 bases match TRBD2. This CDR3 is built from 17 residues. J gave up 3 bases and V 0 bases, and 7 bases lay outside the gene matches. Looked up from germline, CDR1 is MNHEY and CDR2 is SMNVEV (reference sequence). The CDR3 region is CASSLSSLAGIYNEQFF. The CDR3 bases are TGTGCCAGCAGTTTATCGTCCCTAGCGGGTATCTACAATGAGCAGTTCTTC.

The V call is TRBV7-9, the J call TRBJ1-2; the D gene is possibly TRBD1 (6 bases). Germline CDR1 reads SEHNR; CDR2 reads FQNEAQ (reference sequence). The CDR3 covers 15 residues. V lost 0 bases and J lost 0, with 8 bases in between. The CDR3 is CASSLAGTPNYGYTF. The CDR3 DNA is TGTGCCAGCAGCTTAGCCGGGACACCTAACTATGGCTACACCTTC. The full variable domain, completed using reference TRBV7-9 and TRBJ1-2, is DTGVSQNPRHKITKRGQNVTFRCDPISEHNRLYWYRQTLGQGPEFLTYFQNEAQLEKSRLLSDRFSAERPKGSFSTLEIQRTEQGDSAMYLCASSLAGTPNYGYTFGSGTRLTVV.

CDR3 DNA: TGTGCCTCCTCAATGGGACAGGGGGCGGGGGAGCTGTTTTTT. This codes for CASSMGQGAGELFF. This chain connects TRBV7-2 to TRBJ2-2; the match to TRBD1 covers 12 bases. Trimming at V came to 11 bases and at J to 8 bases, leaving 9 bases not matched to a gene. CDR1 SGHTA and CDR2 FQGNSA come from the germline V gene. The CDR3 runs to 14 residues.

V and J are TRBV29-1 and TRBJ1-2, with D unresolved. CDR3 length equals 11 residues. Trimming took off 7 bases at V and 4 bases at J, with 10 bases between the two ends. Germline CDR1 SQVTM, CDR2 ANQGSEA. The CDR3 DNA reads TGCAGCGCAATAGCTGGCTATGGCTACACCTTC. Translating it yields CSAIAGYGYTF.

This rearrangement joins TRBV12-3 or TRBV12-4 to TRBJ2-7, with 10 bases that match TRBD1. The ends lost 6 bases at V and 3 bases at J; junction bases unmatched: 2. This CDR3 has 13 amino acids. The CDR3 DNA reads TGTGCCAGCAGGGGGGACAGGGGCTACGAGCAGTACTTC. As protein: CASRGDRGYEQYF.

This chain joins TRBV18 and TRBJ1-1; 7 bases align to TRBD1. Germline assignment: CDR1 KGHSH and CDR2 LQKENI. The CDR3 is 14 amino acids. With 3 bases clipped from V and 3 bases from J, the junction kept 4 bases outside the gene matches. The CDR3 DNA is TGTGCCAGCTCACCGACAGGGCCCGACACTGAAGCTTTCTTT. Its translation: CASSPTGPDTEAFF. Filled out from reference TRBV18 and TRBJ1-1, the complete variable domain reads NAGVMQNPRHLVRRRGQEARLRCSPMKGHSHVYWYRQLPEEGLKFMVYLQKENIIDESGMPKERFSAEFPKEGPSILRIQQVVRGDSAAYFCASSPTGPDTEAFFGQGTRLTVV.

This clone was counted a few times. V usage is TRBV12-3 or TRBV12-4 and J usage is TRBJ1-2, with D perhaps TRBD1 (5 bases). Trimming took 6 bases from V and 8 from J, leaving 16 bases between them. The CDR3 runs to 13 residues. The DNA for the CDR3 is TGTGCCAGCAGCTCTAGGACACTGGGCGGCTACACCTTC. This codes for CASSSRTLGGYTF.

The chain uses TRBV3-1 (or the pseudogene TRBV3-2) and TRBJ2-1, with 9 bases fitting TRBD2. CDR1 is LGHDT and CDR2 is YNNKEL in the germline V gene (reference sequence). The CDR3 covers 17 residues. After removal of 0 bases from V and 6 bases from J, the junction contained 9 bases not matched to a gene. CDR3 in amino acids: CASSQDLGTSLTNEQFF. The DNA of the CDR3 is TGTGCCAGCAGCCAAGATCTCGGGACTAGCTTGACCAATGAGCAGTTCTTC.

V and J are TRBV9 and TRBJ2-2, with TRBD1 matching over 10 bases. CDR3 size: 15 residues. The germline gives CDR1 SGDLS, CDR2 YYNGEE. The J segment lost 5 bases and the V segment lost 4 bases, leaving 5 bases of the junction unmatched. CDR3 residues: CASSYGTGETGELFF. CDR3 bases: TGTGCCAGCAGCTACGGGACAGGGGAGACCGGGGAGCTGTTTTTT. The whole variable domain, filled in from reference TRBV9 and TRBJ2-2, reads DSGVTQTPKHLITATGQRVTLRCSPRSGDLSVYWYQQSLDQGLQFLIQYYNGEERAKGNILERFSAQQFPDLHSELNLSSLELGDSALYFCASSYGTGETGELFFGEGSRLTVL.